This TCR beta chain was captured in a study of CD8+CD57+ T cells in acquired aplastic anemia. Study context: Isolated CD4+ and CD8+ cells, once sorted, yielded DNA averaging about 3.2 ug. Healthy donors averaged about 11 million reads for CD4+ cells. Broader study findings: It was found that roughly 29 CD8+ CDR3 sequences were shared between patients and controls. Patients and controls had CD8+ Simpson's diversity values that were not significantly distinct.

The germline V gene has CDR1 LNHDA and CDR2 SQIVND (reference sequence). V was pared by 4 bases and J by 0 bases, with 7 bases between. The CDR3 runs 14 residues. With regard to this clonotype: The antigen is undetermined.

Researchers used genomic DNA as the template to profile TCR beta VDJ and CDR3. TCRdb ran MiXCR on the reads and lists one entry per CDR3 protein. The sample has some 42,000 distinct CDR3 sequences, about two thirds seen once. The chain links TRBV19 to TRBJ1-3; D not certain. The source is a human donor in good health, serving as a control. Sequences were obtained from sorted CD4+, CD8+, or CD8+CD57+ T cells (not recorded which) from PBMCs. The CDR3 DNA reads as TGTGCCAGTAGTACCCGAGACTCTGGAAACACCATATATTTT. Amino acid sequence: CASSTRDSGNTIYF.